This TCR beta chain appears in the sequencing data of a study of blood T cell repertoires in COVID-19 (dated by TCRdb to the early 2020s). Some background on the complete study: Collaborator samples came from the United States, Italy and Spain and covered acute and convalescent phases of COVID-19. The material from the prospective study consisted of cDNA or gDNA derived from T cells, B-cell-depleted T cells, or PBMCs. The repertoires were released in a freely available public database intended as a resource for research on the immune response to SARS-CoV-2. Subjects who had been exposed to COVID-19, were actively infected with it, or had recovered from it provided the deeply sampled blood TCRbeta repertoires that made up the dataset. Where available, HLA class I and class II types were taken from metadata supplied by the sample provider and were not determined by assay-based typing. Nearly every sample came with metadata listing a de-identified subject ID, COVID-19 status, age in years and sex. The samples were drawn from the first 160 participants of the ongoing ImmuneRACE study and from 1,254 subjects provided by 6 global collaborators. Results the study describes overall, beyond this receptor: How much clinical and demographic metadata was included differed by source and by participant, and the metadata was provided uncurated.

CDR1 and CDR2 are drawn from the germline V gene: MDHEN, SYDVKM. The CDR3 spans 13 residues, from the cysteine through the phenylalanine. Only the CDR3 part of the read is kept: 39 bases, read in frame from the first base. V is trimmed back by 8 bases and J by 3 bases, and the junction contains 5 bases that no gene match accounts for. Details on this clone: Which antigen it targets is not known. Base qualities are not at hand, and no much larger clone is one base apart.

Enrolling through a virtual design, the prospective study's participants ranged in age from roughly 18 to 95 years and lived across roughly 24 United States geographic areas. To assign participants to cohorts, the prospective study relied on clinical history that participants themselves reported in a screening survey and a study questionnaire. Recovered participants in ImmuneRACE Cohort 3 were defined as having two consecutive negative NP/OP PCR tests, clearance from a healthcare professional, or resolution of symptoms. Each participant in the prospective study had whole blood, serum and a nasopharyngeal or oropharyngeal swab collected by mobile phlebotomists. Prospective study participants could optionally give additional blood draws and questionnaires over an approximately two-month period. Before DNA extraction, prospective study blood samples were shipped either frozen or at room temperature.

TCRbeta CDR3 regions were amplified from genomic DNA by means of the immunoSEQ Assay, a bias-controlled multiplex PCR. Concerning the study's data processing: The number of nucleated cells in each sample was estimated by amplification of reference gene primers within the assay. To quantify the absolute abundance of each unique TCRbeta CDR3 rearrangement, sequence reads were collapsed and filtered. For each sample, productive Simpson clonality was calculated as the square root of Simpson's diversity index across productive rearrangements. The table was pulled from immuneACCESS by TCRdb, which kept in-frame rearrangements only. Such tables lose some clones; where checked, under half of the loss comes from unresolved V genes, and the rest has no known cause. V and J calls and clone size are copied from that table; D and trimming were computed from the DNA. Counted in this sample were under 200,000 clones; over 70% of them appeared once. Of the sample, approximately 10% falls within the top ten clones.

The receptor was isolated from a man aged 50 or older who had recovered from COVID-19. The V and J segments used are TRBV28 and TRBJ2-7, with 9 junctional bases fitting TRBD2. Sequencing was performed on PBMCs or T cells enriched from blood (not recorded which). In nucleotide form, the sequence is TGTGCCAGCGTTCTAGCGGGGTACTACGAGCAGTACTTC. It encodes CASVLAGYYEQYF.